The 28 T cell receptor beta chains reported below all come from one sample, sequenced in a study of cytomegalovirus exposure and HLA in healthy donors. The PCR made use of 60 Vbeta and 13 Jbeta primers. Measured with immunoSEQ multiplex PCR; TCRdb has only the in-frame clones, and not every one. The data show some 140,000 clones, about 80% seen once. The sequenced sample was PBMCs. These receptors were obtained from a male donor in good health and CMV-seropositive.

Only a few counts were recorded for this clone. The rearrangement joins TRBV19 to TRBJ1-2; D perhaps matches TRBD1 (5 bases). Germline CDR1 is LNHDA and CDR2 is SQIVND (reference sequence). The CDR3 is 12 residues long. Trimming shortened V by 5 bases and J by 6 bases, and 10 bases separated the two germline ends. The chain's CDR3 is CASSYLQDGYTF. The CDR3 coding sequence is TGTGCCAGTAGTTATCTACAGGATGGCTACACCTTC.

The gene calls are TRBV11-1 and TRBJ2-1; TRBD1 might be the D (5 bases). V gave up 1 base and J gave up 0 bases, with 7 bases separating them. CDR1 is SGHAT and CDR2 is FQDESV in the germline V gene (reference sequence). CDR3 size: 15 residues. The CDR3 spells CASSLETASYNEQFF. CDR3 in DNA: TGTGCCAGCAGCTTAGAGACAGCCTCCTACAATGAGCAGTTCTTC. Filled out from reference TRBV11-1 and TRBJ2-1, the complete variable domain reads EAEVAQSPRYKITEKSQAVAFWCDPISGHATLYWYRQILGQGPELLVQFQDESVVDDSQLPKDRFSAERLKGVDSTLKIQPAELGDSAMYLCASSLETASYNEQFFGPGTRLTVL.

This chain joins TRBV2 and TRBJ1-4; D not certain. The CDR3 runs 12 residues. The V gene's germline CDR1 is SNHLY and CDR2 FYNNEI. Trimming took off 6 bases at V and 6 bases at J, with 8 bases between the two ends. The CDR3 loop is CASSASDEKLFF. CDR3 DNA sequence: TGTGCCAGCAGCGCCAGCGATGAAAAACTGTTTTTT.

This clone was seen only once. The rearrangement links TRBV27 to TRBJ1-1, with 7 nucleotides matching TRBD1. This CDR3 is 15 amino acids long. The V and J ends lost 6 bases and 4 bases, in that order; junction bases with no gene match: 11. Germline CDR1 MNHEY, CDR2 SMNVEV (reference sequence). The CDR3, as DNA: TGTGCCAGCAGATCCCTGACAGGGTTGGGCACTGAAGCTTTCTTT. Translated, it gives CASRSLTGLGTEAFF.

This clone was seen just once. The chain employs TRBV27 and TRBJ2-5; 9 bases line up with TRBD1. The J call is uncertain, as TRBJ2-7 better fits the DNA end. CDR3 length: 16 amino acids. CDR1 MNHEY and CDR2 SMNVEV come from the germline V gene (reference sequence). The CDR3 DNA is TGTGCCAGCAGTTCACAGGGGGCCCCGGGTTCCTACGAGCAGTACTTC. This codes for CASSSQGAPGSYEQYF.

The chain couples TRBV15 to TRBJ2-3; weak D call: TRBD2 (6 bases). The CDR3 is made up of 16 amino acids. Germline V gene data show CDR1 as LNHNV and CDR2 as YYDKDF (reference sequence). The germline V and J ends were trimmed by 1 base and 0 bases, with 11 bases remaining between them. This CDR3 reads CATSRGASESTDTQYF. CDR3 nucleotides: TGTGCCACCAGCAGAGGAGCTAGCGAGAGCACAGATACGCAGTATTTT.

The chain carries TRBV5-4 and TRBJ2-7, with D tentatively TRBD1 (5 bases). V was shortened by 4 bases and J by 6 bases, with 14 bases between the two germline ends. CDR1 is SGHNT and CDR2 is YYREEE in the germline V gene (reference sequence). The CDR3 totals 13 residues. In nucleotides, the CDR3 is TGTGCCAGCAGCAGTCAGCAGGGTACCGAGCAGTACTTC. Amino acid sequence: CASSSQQGTEQYF.

There are a few counts of this clone. The chain combines TRBV28 with TRBJ1-4; 7 bases map to TRBD1. V shed 4 bases and J 4 bases; nucleotides not matched to a gene: 9. The CDR3 spans 16 residues. Germline values: CDR1 MDHEN, CDR2 SYDVKM. This CDR3 is CASSSGQVVINEKLFF. The CDR3 DNA follows: TGTGCCAGCAGTTCCGGACAGGTCGTTATTAATGAAAAACTGTTTTTT.

CDR3 loop: CASSSPRGPISTDTQYF. Written as DNA, the CDR3 is TGTGCCAGCAGTTCCCCTCGCGGGCCCATTAGCACAGATACGCAGTATTTT. The V call is TRBV27, the J call TRBJ2-3; a possible D gene is TRBD2 (5 bases). CDR1 is MNHEY and CDR2 is SMNVEV in the germline V gene (reference sequence). The V end was cut by 4 bases, the J end by 0 bases, with 17 bases between. There are 17 residues in the CDR3.

This chain uses TRBV6-5 with TRBJ1-5; 7 bases align to TRBD1. Germline CDR1 reads MNHEY; CDR2 reads SVGAGI. The ends lost 6 bases at V and 0 bases at J; junction bases unmatched: 5. The CDR3 consists of 15 residues. CDR3: CASSPQGYSNQPQHF. CDR3 nucleotide sequence: TGTGCCAGCAGCCCACAGGGGTATAGCAATCAGCCCCAGCATTTT.

CDR3 amino acids: CSVVGLAGDFTDTQYF. The CDR3 DNA is TGCAGCGTTGTAGGACTAGCGGGAGATTTCACAGATACGCAGTATTTT. This chain connects TRBV29-1 to TRBJ2-3; TRBD2 agrees at 13 bases. Trimming removed 4 bases from V and 2 bases from J; junction bases left unmatched: 6. The CDR3 is 16 amino acids. Germline values: CDR1 SQVTM, CDR2 ANQGSEA.

The rearrangement links TRBV29-1 to TRBJ1-1, with 10 bases fitting TRBD1. The CDR3 is 11 residues long. The germline CDR1 and CDR2 sequences are SQVTM and ANQGSEA. J gave up 13 bases and V 7 bases, and 9 bases lay outside the gene matches. CDR3 sequence: CSAGGTGDDFF. CDR3 DNA: TGCAGCGCTGGGGGGACAGGGGATGATTTCTTT.

The chain has TRBV10-3 and TRBJ2-7; D ambiguous. This CDR3 spans 11 amino acids. V was cut by 3 bases and J by 6 bases, with 6 bases left in between. Germline CDR1 and CDR2: ENHRY and SYGVKD. CDR3 protein: CAISEALEQYF. Written as DNA, the CDR3 is TGTGCCATCAGTGAAGCCCTCGAGCAGTACTTC.

This chain connects TRBV5-6 to TRBJ1-1; D may be TRBD1 (5 bases). Per the germline V gene, CDR1 is SGHDT and CDR2 is YYEEEE. Trimming removed 6 bases from V and 1 base from J, with 10 bases in between. The CDR3 is 13 amino acids. The CDR3, as DNA: TGTGCCAGCATTTACACAGGGAACACTGAAGCTTTCTTT. Translating it yields CASIYTGNTEAFF.

The chain recombines TRBV15 with TRBJ1-1; no clear D. The CDR3 has 14 residues. The germline V and J ends were trimmed by 8 bases and 3 bases, with 16 bases remaining between them. Germline V gene sequence: CDR1 LNHNV, CDR2 YYDKDF (reference sequence). This chain's CDR3 is CATDEEVCDTEAFF. CDR3 sequence (DNA): TGTGCCACCGATGAGGAGGTCTGCGACACTGAAGCTTTCTTT.

This clone was seen only once. The chain uses TRBV6-1 and TRBJ1-6; possible D gene TRBD1, 5 bases. The CDR3 sequence is 14 residues long. The germline V gene has CDR1 MNHNS and CDR2 SASEGT. V lost 4 bases, J lost 9 bases, and 13 bases lay in between. CDR3 bases: TGTGCCAGCAGTGCCCCGGGGGGGGGTTCACCCCTCCACTTT. Translating gives CASSAPGGGSPLHF.

The CDR3 loop reads CASSPLAGFTDTQYF. The CDR3 DNA reads TGTGCCAGTAGTCCACTAGCGGGGTTCACAGATACGCAGTATTTT. The rearrangement uses TRBV19 and TRBJ2-3; 10 positions match TRBD2. V trimming: 5 bases; J trimming: 2 bases; junction bases outside the gene matches: 4. Per the germline V gene, CDR1 is LNHDA and CDR2 is SQIVND (reference sequence). The CDR3 runs to 15 residues.

The gene calls are TRBV7-8 and TRBJ2-2; D may be TRBD2 (5 bases). Trimming removed 2 bases at V and 6 bases at J, with 13 bases between. The germline V gene has CDR1 SGHVS and CDR2 FQNEAQ. The CDR3 is 15 amino acids. CDR3: CASSLREGAAGELFF. CDR3 DNA: TGTGCCAGCAGCTTAAGAGAGGGCGCAGCCGGGGAGCTGTTTTTT. Using reference TRBV7-8 and TRBJ2-2 for the parts outside the CDR3, the full variable domain is GAGVSQSPRYKVAKRGQDVALRCDPISGHVSLFWYQQALGQGPEFLTYFQNEAQLDKSGLPSDRFFAERPEGSVSTLKIQRTQQEDSAVYLCASSLREGAAGELFFGEGSRLTVL.

The chain employs TRBV19 and TRBJ2-1; a weak D match, TRBD1 (5 bases). Germline V CDR1 and CDR2: LNHDA, SQIVND (reference sequence). The germline V and J ends were trimmed by 6 bases and 7 bases, with 10 bases remaining between them. CDR3 length: 12 residues. The CDR3 loop reads CASRRPGNEQFF. The CDR3 nucleotides read TGTGCCAGTAGACGACCAGGGAATGAGCAGTTCTTC.

The chain recombines TRBV28 with TRBJ1-2, with TRBD1 matching over 7 bases. Germline V gene data show CDR1 as MDHEN and CDR2 as SYDVKM. The CDR3 covers 12 residues. The J segment lost 2 bases and the V segment lost 8 bases, leaving 2 bases of the junction unmatched. This chain's CDR3 is CASGRGNYGYTF. CDR3 sequence (DNA): TGTGCCAGCGGCAGGGGGAACTATGGCTACACCTTC.

This chain links TRBV28 with TRBJ1-3; 11 nucleotides align to TRBD1. The CDR3 extends over 15 amino acids. Trimming took 6 bases from V and 3 from J; bases not matched to a gene: 4. CDR1 is MDHEN and CDR2 is SYDVKM in the germline V gene. The CDR3 bases are TGTGCCAGCAGAGGACAGGGGGCAAATGGAAACACCATATATTTT. As protein: CASRGQGANGNTIYF.

The chain joins TRBV4-3 to TRBJ1-2; 8 bases are a match to TRBD1. Trimming removed 2 bases from V and 7 bases from J; junction bases left unmatched: 3. CDR1 and CDR2 (germline): LGHNA, YSLEER. CDR3 length equals 13 residues. CDR3 bases: TGCGCCAGCAGCCAACAGGGGGCTGGTGGCTACACCTTC. This encodes CASSQQGAGGYTF.

This clone was found once. The chain is built from TRBV5-8 and TRBJ2-2; TRBD2 matches at 8 bases. Germline V CDR1 and CDR2: SGHTS, YDEGEE. The CDR3 length is 16 residues. V was pared by 4 bases and J by 7 bases, with 12 bases of the junction left unmatched. CDR3 sequence: CASSARREGYGGELFF. DNA for the CDR3: TGTGCCAGCAGCGCACGCCGGGAGGGGTACGGCGGGGAGCTGTTTTTT.

The chain employs TRBV5-6 and TRBJ2-3, with TRBD2 as a possible D gene (5 bases). V gave up 0 bases and J gave up 3 bases, with 14 bases separating them. Germline V CDR1 and CDR2: SGHDT, YYEEEE. The CDR3 has 16 amino acids. Here the CDR3 DNA reads TGTGCCAGCAGCTTGGCGGGGTGGGAGTTAACAGATACGCAGTATTTT. Its protein product is CASSLAGWELTDTQYF.

This clone was recorded only once. The chain has TRBV19 and TRBJ1-5, with 9 bases identical to TRBD1. Germline CDR1 reads LNHDA; CDR2 reads SQIVND (reference sequence). V lost 3 bases, J lost 8 bases, and 11 bases stayed unmatched. The CDR3 totals 16 residues. The CDR3 region has the DNA TGTGCCAGTAGTATTGAATGGACAGGGGTGCGTGAGCCCCAGCATTTT. Its translation is CASSIEWTGVREPQHF.

The rearrangement joins TRBV6-1 to TRBJ2-2, with TRBD1 as a possible D gene (5 bases). Germline CDR1 MNHNS, CDR2 SASEGT. CDR3 size: 14 residues. Trimming took 5 bases from V and 3 from J, leaving 10 bases between them. CDR3 protein: CASSTSGYTGELFF. The CDR3 DNA reads TGTGCCAGCAGTACATCAGGGTACACCGGGGAGCTGTTTTTT.

As for this clone: This CDR3 is also generated by other DNA sequences in the sample. V and J are TRBV18 and TRBJ1-4; TRBD1 might be the D (6 bases). Trimming removed 3 bases at V and 0 bases at J, with 8 bases between. Per germline, CDR1 KGHSH and CDR2 LQKENI. The CDR3 is made up of 15 amino acids. The CDR3 DNA sequence: TGTGCCAGCTCACCCCGACAGGCAACTAATGAAAAACTGTTTTTT. This codes for CASSPRQATNEKLFF.

The chain combines TRBV19 with TRBJ1-1; weak D call: TRBD1 (5 bases). CDR1 is LNHDA and CDR2 is SQIVND in the germline V gene (reference sequence). This CDR3 spans 15 amino acids. The V end lost 6 bases, the J end lost 0 bases, and 14 bases lay between the germline ends. For the CDR3, the DNA is TGTGCCAGTAGGATACAGGTTAGGATGAACACTGAAGCTTTCTTT. Translated: CASRIQVRMNTEAFF.